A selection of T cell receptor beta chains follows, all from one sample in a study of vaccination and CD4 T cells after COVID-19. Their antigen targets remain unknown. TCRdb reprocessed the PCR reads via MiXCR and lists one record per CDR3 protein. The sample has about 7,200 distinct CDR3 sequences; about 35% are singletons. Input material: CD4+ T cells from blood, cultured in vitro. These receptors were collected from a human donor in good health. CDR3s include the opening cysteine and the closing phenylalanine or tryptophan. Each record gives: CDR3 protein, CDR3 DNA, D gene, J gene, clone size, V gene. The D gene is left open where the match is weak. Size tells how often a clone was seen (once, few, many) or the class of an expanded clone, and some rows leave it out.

CASRLNEKLFF	TGTGCCAGCAGACTCAATGAAAAACTGTTTTTT	-	TRBJ1-4	few	TRBV7-2
CATSRSSGGGAYEQYF	TGTGCCACCAGCAGGTCATCGGGCGGGGGTGCCTACGAGCAGTACTTC	TRBD2	TRBJ2-7	-	TRBV15
CASSYSTGGLRIQYF	TGTGCCAGCAGTTACTCGACCGGGGGCTTACGGATTCAGTACTTC	-	TRBJ2-4	once	TRBV6-2/TRBV6-3
CASSLGTPSSYEQYF	TGCGCCAGCAGCTTGGGGACACCTAGCTCCTACGAGCAGTACTTC	-	TRBJ2-7	-	TRBV5-1
CSATSTHPYEQYF	TGCAGTGCTACTTCCACTCACCCCTACGAGCAGTACTTC	-	TRBJ2-7	-	TRBV20-1
CSARDLGSGPQHF	TGCAGTGCTAGAGACCTAGGCTCTGGACCCCAGCATTTT	-	TRBJ1-5	medium-sized	TRBV20-1
CSGIDGPVGRPQHF	TGCAGTGGGATAGATGGGCCGGTTGGACGGCCCCAGCATTTT	-	TRBJ1-5	medium-sized	TRBV20-1
CASSELTGSRSPLHF	TGTGCCAGCAGTGAATTGACGGGATCCCGTTCACCCCTCCACTTT	-	TRBJ1-6	-	TRBV6-1
CASSITSGGEAFF	TGTGCCAGTAGTATAACGTCGGGGGGGGAAGCTTTCTTT	-	TRBJ1-1	-	TRBV19
CASSPQGWDTIYF	TGTGCCAGCAGTCCACAGGGATGGGACACCATATATTTT	-	TRBJ1-3	few	TRBV6-1
CASSPGGLPSYEQYF	TGTGCCAGCAGCCCCGGGGGGCTTCCCTCCTACGAGCAGTACTTC	-	TRBJ2-7	few	TRBV7-2
CASSLRTVGRLFF	TGTGCCAGCAGCTTACGGACAGTGGGACGTCTGTTCTTC	-	TRBJ2-1	-	TRBV7-9
CASSHDLGTGANYGYTF	TGTGCCAGCAGCCACGACTTAGGGACAGGGGCTAACTATGGCTACACCTTC	TRBD1	TRBJ1-2	few	TRBV5-4
CASSEVHNEQFF	TGCGCCAGCAGTGAGGTCCACAATGAGCAGTTCTTC	-	TRBJ2-1	-	TRBV10-2
CSARDSGVEQFF	TGCAGTGCTAGAGATTCCGGCGTTGAGCAGTTCTTC	-	TRBJ2-1	-	TRBV20-1
CASSYTVARDKAFF	TGTGCCAGCAGTTACACCGTGGCTCGGGATAAAGCTTTCTTT	-	TRBJ1-1	few	TRBV6-2/TRBV6-3
CASSQPGLTSYEQYF	TGTGCCAGCAGCCAGCCGGGACTAACTTCCTACGAGCAGTACTTC	TRBD2	TRBJ2-7	few	TRBV6-2/TRBV6-3
CASSQTGATYEQYF	TGTGCCAGTAGTCAGACAGGGGCCACCTACGAGCAGTACTTC	TRBD1	TRBJ2-7	-	TRBV19
CASSIAGSSYNEQFF	TGTGCCAGTAGTATCGCGGGATCCTCCTACAATGAGCAGTTCTTC	-	TRBJ2-1	-	TRBV19
CASSLPLQPQHF	TGTGCCAGCAGCCTTCCGCTCCAGCCCCAGCATTTT	-	TRBJ1-5	few	TRBV7-9
CASSQAREYYNEQFF	TGTGCCAGCAGCCAAGCGCGGGAGTACTACAATGAGCAGTTCTTC	TRBD2	TRBJ2-1	-	TRBV3-1
CSATVRQIHGYTF	TGCAGTGCTACTGTTCGACAGATCCATGGCTACACCTTC	-	TRBJ1-2	few	TRBV20-1
CASSSLGRAYEQYF	TGTGCCAGCAGCTCCCTCGGGAGGGCCTACGAGCAGTACTTC	TRBD2	TRBJ2-7	-	TRBV25-1
CASVGSGQGRNSPLHF	TGTGCCAGCGTGGGGTCGGGGCAGGGTAGGAATTCACCCCTCCACTTT	-	TRBJ1-6	-	TRBV28
CASSARDRLYEQYF	TGCGCCAGCAGCGCCCGGGACAGGCTCTACGAGCAGTACTTC	TRBD1	TRBJ2-7	-	TRBV5-1
CASRAQRNTEAFF	TGTGCCAGCAGGGCACAAAGGAACACTGAAGCTTTCTTT	-	TRBJ1-1	-	TRBV6-4
CASSLVGGPYEQYF	TGCGCCAGCAGCTTGGTAGGAGGCCCCTACGAGCAGTACTTC	-	TRBJ2-7	-	TRBV5-1
CSVHGDIQYF	TGCAGCGTTCACGGAGACATTCAGTACTTC	-	TRBJ2-4	-	TRBV29-1
CSATLPQGQGTPYEQYF	TGCAGTGCTACTCTACCCCAGGGACAGGGGACTCCCTACGAGCAGTACTTC	TRBD1	TRBJ2-7	-	TRBV20-1
CASSPDRGGNQPQHF	TGTGCCAGCTCCCCCGACAGGGGGGGCAATCAGCCCCAGCATTTT	TRBD1	TRBJ1-5	-	TRBV18
CASSSHEQGRGYF	TGTGCCAGCAGCTCTCACGAACAGGGGCGGGGGTACTTC	-	TRBJ2-7	-	TRBV7-9
CASSPLVGTSSLHF	TGTGCCAGCAGCCCGTTAGTGGGGACTTCATCCCTCCACTTT	-	TRBJ1-6	few	TRBV11-2
CASSIFRGPTYEQYF	TGTGCCAGCAGCATCTTTAGGGGTCCGACCTACGAGCAGTACTTC	-	TRBJ2-7	few	TRBV7-2
CASSFRIIGQNQETQYF	TGTGCCAGCAGTTTCCGAATTATAGGACAGAATCAAGAGACCCAGTACTTC	-	TRBJ2-5	few	TRBV27
CASSPDRVYNEQFF	TGTGCCAGCAGCCCGGACAGGGTCTACAATGAGCAGTTCTTC	TRBD1	TRBJ2-1	-	TRBV7-9
CATSYLGDGNEKLFF	TGTGCCACCAGCTACCTGGGGGACGGGAATGAAAAACTGTTTTTT	-	TRBJ1-4	-	TRBV15